The 28 T cell receptor beta chains given below trace back to one sample, sequenced in a study of cytomegalovirus exposure and HLA in healthy donors (dated by TCRdb to about 2017). The library was obtained by the immunoSEQ multiplex PCR assay. Entries here come from immuneACCESS through TCRdb and include only in-frame sequences with V and J called. Some clones fail to appear in such tables; in the studies checked, an unresolved V gene covers under half of the shortfall, and the cause of the remainder is unknown. The sample table contains about 310,000 clones; only one count was recorded for nearly 90% of them. Around 0.96% of the sample goes to the ten largest clones. Sequenced sample: PBMCs. These receptors were obtained from a man between 25 and 39 years old in good health and CMV-seronegative.

This chain connects TRBV11-2 to TRBJ2-5; 8 bases are a match to TRBD2. With V trimmed by 1 base and J by 0 bases, 1 base remained unmatched. Germline V gives CDR1 SGHAT, CDR2 FQNNGV. The CDR3 consists of 15 residues. In DNA form, the CDR3 reads TGTGCCAGCAGCTTAGCGGGGGGGTACCAAGAGACCCAGTACTTC. Translating gives CASSLAGGYQETQYF.

The gene calls are TRBV2 and TRBJ2-5, with 7 nucleotides matching TRBD1. The CDR3 is 18 amino acids. Looked up from germline, CDR1 is SNHLY and CDR2 is FYNNEI. V gave up 5 bases and J gave up 2 bases; unmatched junction bases: 17. The DNA of the CDR3 is TGTGCCAGCAGTTTTTTAAGGGTTAGGGGGCGAGGGCAAGAGACCCAGTACTTC. It specifies CASSFLRVRGRGQETQYF.

The chain has TRBV5-4 and TRBJ2-5; 12 nucleotides align to TRBD2. In germline, CDR1 is SGHNT, CDR2 YYREEE (reference sequence). J was trimmed by 2 bases and V by 5 bases; bases with no gene match: 7. This CDR3 is 16 amino acids long. The chain's CDR3 is CASSLLAGGPQETQYF. The CDR3 nucleotides are TGTGCCAGCAGTTTACTAGCGGGGGGCCCACAAGAGACCCAGTACTTC.

The chain is built from TRBV29-1 and TRBJ1-2, with D maybe TRBD1 (5 bases). CDR3 length: 14 residues. Germline CDR1 SQVTM, CDR2 ANQGSEA. V was pared by 3 bases and J by 3 bases, with 14 bases between. DNA of the CDR3: TGCAGCGTTGAGTTGCAGGGTAAAGACTATGGCTACACCTTC. Protein sequence: CSVELQGKDYGYTF.

The chain employs TRBV6-5 and TRBJ2-7; D possibly corresponds to TRBD1 (5 bases). Germline V CDR1 and CDR2: MNHEY, SVGAGI. The CDR3 loop spans 13 amino acids. V lost 2 bases, J lost 5 bases, and 10 bases lay in between. The CDR3 DNA is TGTGCCAGCAGTTACGAAGGGGCCGACGAGCAGTACTTC. Its translation is CASSYEGADEQYF.

This chain links TRBV7-6 with TRBJ1-5; 9 positions agree with TRBD1. The junction had 5 bases not matched to a gene; V was cut back by 5 bases and J by 3 bases. Germline values: CDR1 SGHVS, CDR2 FNYEAQ. This CDR3 has 15 amino acids. CDR3 coding DNA: TGTGCCAGCAGCCTCAAACAGGGGGCCAATCAGCCCCAGCATTTT. It yields the protein CASSLKQGANQPQHF.

The rearrangement joins TRBV6-6 to TRBJ1-5, with a weak D call TRBD1 (6 bases). Germline V gene data show CDR1 as MNHNY and CDR2 as SVGAGI (reference sequence). With 7 bases removed from V and 7 bases from J, the gap between germline ends came to 17 bases. The CDR3 consists of 14 residues. Here the CDR3 reads CASKGSGAGQPQHF. In DNA form, the CDR3 reads TGTGCCAGCAAGGGTTCAGGGGCCGGCCAGCCCCAGCATTTT.

The chain has TRBV7-9 and TRBJ1-5, with D possibly TRBD1 on 5 matching bases. CDR1 is SEHNR, CDR2 FQNEAQ, per germline (reference sequence). Trimming stripped 5 bases from V and 5 bases from J, with 13 bases between. CDR3 length equals 14 residues. CDR3 region: CASSHNDRDQPQHF. The CDR3 bases are TGTGCCAGCAGCCACAATGACAGAGATCAGCCCCAGCATTTT.

This chain uses TRBV5-6 with TRBJ1-5; perhaps TRBD1 as D (6 bases). Germline CDR1 reads SGHDT; CDR2 reads YYEEEE. V dropped 4 bases and J dropped 4 bases, with 18 bases sitting between them. The CDR3 runs to 16 residues. For the CDR3, the DNA is TGTGCCAGCAGCCAACGACGAGGGACACCTAATCAGCCCCAGCATTTT. It encodes CASSQRRGTPNQPQHF.

Concerning this clone: The sample contains more than one DNA sequence encoding this CDR3. The chain links TRBV9 to TRBJ2-7, with D maybe TRBD1 (5 bases). The CDR3 has 12 amino acids. V was pared by 0 bases and J by 5 bases, with 6 bases between. CDR1 and CDR2 from the germline V gene are SGDLS and YYNGEE. The CDR3 protein is CASSVGGDEQYF. The CDR3 DNA is TGTGCCAGCAGCGTAGGGGGCGACGAGCAGTACTTC.

The chain carries TRBV27 and TRBJ1-1, with TRBD1 matching 8 bases. This CDR3 has 13 amino acids. Germline lookup yields CDR1 MNHEY and CDR2 SMNVEV (reference sequence). After removal of 7 bases from V and 4 bases from J, the junction contained 5 bases not matched to a gene. In nucleotides, the CDR3 is TGTGCCAGCAACCAGGGGGCGACCACTGAAGCTTTCTTT. Its translation: CASNQGATTEAFF.

The chain has TRBV6-1 and TRBJ1-6, with TRBD1 as a possible D gene (5 bases). In germline, CDR1 is MNHNS, CDR2 SASEGT. Trimming shortened V by 1 base and J by 9 bases, and 13 bases separated the two germline ends. The CDR3 totals 15 residues. The CDR3 DNA reads TGTGCCAGCAGTGAAGGGGGGGGGTTAGGTTCACCCCTCCACTTT. As protein: CASSEGGGLGSPLHF.

The V and J genes are TRBV6-5 and TRBJ1-3, with D tentatively TRBD1 (6 bases). Trimming removed 6 bases at V and 4 bases at J, with 13 bases between. Germline V gene data show CDR1 as MNHEY and CDR2 as SVGAGI. CDR3 length: 14 amino acids. CDR3 coding DNA: TGTGCCAGCAGGGGCCGGGACAACGGAAACACCATATATTTT. Its protein product is CASRGRDNGNTIYF.

The gene calls are TRBV27 and TRBJ1-4; TRBD1 agrees at 9 bases. Germline V gives CDR1 MNHEY, CDR2 SMNVEV (reference sequence). The CDR3 extends over 15 amino acids. Trimming at V came to 8 bases and at J to 8 bases, leaving 12 bases not matched to a gene. The chain's CDR3 is CASADDRGAKEKLFF. The CDR3 DNA sequence: TGTGCCAGCGCTGACGACAGGGGGGCGAAGGAAAAACTGTTTTTT. Full variable domain (remainder filled in from reference TRBV27 and TRBJ1-4): EAQVTQNPRYLITVTGKKLTVTCSQNMNHEYMSWYRQDPGLGLRQIYYSMNVEVTDKGDVPEGYKVSRKEKRNFPLILESPSPNQTSLYFCASADDRGAKEKLFFGSGTQLSVL.

The chain recombines TRBV6-1 with TRBJ2-5, with D tentatively TRBD1 (5 bases). V was shortened by 5 bases and J by 2 bases, with 9 bases between the two germline ends. The V gene's germline CDR1 is MNHNS and CDR2 SASEGT. The CDR3 loop spans 13 amino acids. This CDR3 reads CASSSRQQETQYF. In DNA form, the CDR3 reads TGTGCCAGCAGTTCGAGACAGCAAGAGACCCAGTACTTC.

The chain links TRBV27 to TRBJ1-2; 10 bases agree with TRBD1. V lost 6 bases, J lost 1 base, and 8 bases stayed unmatched. Germline values: CDR1 MNHEY, CDR2 SMNVEV (reference sequence). CDR3 size: 16 residues. CDR3 DNA sequence: TGTGCCAGCAGCGACAGGGGGCGGATGGTTAACTATGGCTACACCTTC. Translation gives CASSDRGRMVNYGYTF.

V and J are TRBV19 and TRBJ1-1; a possible D gene is TRBD1 (6 bases). The germline V gene encodes CDR1 LNHDA and CDR2 SQIVND (reference sequence). The CDR3 length is 19 residues. V gave up 3 bases and J gave up 0 bases, with 23 bases separating them. For the CDR3, the DNA is TGTGCCAGTAGTATTACTCAGACAGGATTTGGGTCCATGAACACTGAAGCTTTCTTT. This gives the protein CASSITQTGFGSMNTEAFF. The full variable domain, completed using reference TRBV19 and TRBJ1-1, is DGGITQSPKYLFRKEGQNVTLSCEQNLNHDAMYWYRQDPGQGLRLIYYSQIVNDFQKGDIAEGYSVSREKKESFPLTVTSAQKNPTAFYLCASSITQTGFGSMNTEAFFGQGTRLTVV.

In this sample, this clone turned up a few times. The identical CDR3 is also encoded by other nucleotide sequences in the sample. The V call is TRBV27, the J call TRBJ2-7; D unclear. V was trimmed by 2 bases and J by 0 bases, leaving 5 bases between them. The CDR3 runs 13 residues. Germline lookup yields CDR1 MNHEY and CDR2 SMNVEV (reference sequence). CDR3 amino acids: CASSLTASYEQYF. In nucleotides, the CDR3 is TGTGCCAGCAGTTTAACTGCCTCCTACGAGCAGTACTTC.

The chain employs TRBV27 and TRBJ1-2; a weak D match, TRBD1 (6 bases). V was shortened by 0 bases and J by 8 bases, with 16 bases between the two germline ends. The CDR3 has 15 amino acids. Germline-derived CDR1 and CDR2 are MNHEY and SMNVEV (reference sequence). CDR3 nucleotide sequence: TGTGCCAGCAGTTTATCAAACCTTTCAGGGGTCGGCTACACCTTC. Protein product: CASSLSNLSGVGYTF.

The chain couples TRBV2 to TRBJ1-4, with 8 bases lining up with TRBD1. Trimming took 4 bases from V and 8 from J; bases not matched to a gene: 9. Germline CDR1 reads SNHLY; CDR2 reads FYNNEI. This CDR3 region has 15 residues. The CDR3 region is CASSGAGGMKEKLFF. CDR3 sequence (DNA): TGTGCCAGCAGTGGCGCAGGGGGCATGAAGGAAAAACTGTTTTTT.

As concerns this clone: The same CDR3 can be traced to other DNA sequences in this sample. This chain links TRBV7-8 with TRBJ1-6; D may be TRBD1 (6 bases). With 5 bases removed from V and 9 bases from J, the gap between germline ends came to 23 bases. Germline assignment: CDR1 SGHVS and CDR2 FQNEAQ. This CDR3 is built from 17 residues. The chain's CDR3 is CASSPLLDRPKGSPLHF. For the CDR3, the DNA is TGTGCCAGCAGCCCCTTACTCGACAGGCCGAAAGGTTCACCCCTCCACTTT.

V is TRBV7-2 and J is TRBJ2-5; D remains unclear. The CDR3 covers 10 residues. With 5 bases removed from V and 5 bases from J, the gap between germline ends came to 3 bases. In germline, CDR1 is SGHTA, CDR2 FQGNSA. CDR3 sequence: CASSLETQYF. In nucleotides, the CDR3 is TGTGCCAGCAGCCTTGAGACCCAGTACTTC.

The J gene is TRBJ1-3, the V gene TRBV6-5, with TRBD1 as a possible D gene (5 bases). Germline CDR1 MNHEY, CDR2 SVGAGI. This CDR3 has 15 amino acids. Trimming shortened V by 6 bases and J by 0 bases, and 12 bases separated the two germline ends. This chain's CDR3 is CASRGHQSSGNTIYF. The CDR3 DNA sequence: TGTGCCAGCAGAGGACACCAATCCTCTGGAAACACCATATATTTT.

This clone was seen just once. This chain joins TRBV18 and TRBJ2-7, with no clear D. V was shortened by 2 bases and J by 2 bases, with 10 bases between the two germline ends. Germline lookup yields CDR1 KGHSH and CDR2 LQKENI. CDR3 length: 14 amino acids. The CDR3 sequence: CASSPSGRTYEQYF. DNA for the CDR3: TGTGCCAGCTCACCATCTGGCCGCACCTACGAGCAGTACTTC.

This chain joins TRBV7-9 and TRBJ2-7, with D perhaps TRBD1 (6 bases). The V end lost 0 bases, the J end lost 6 bases, and 18 bases lay between the germline ends. Germline V gene data show CDR1 as SEHNR and CDR2 as FQNEAQ (reference sequence). This CDR3 is built from 16 residues. The DNA of the CDR3 is TGTGCCAGCAGCTTAGCGTATGTAACAGGGATAGGCGAGCAGTACTTC. Translating it yields CASSLAYVTGIGEQYF.

V is TRBV7-9 and J is TRBJ2-3, with D perhaps matching TRBD2 (6 bases). The CDR3 spans 16 residues. The germline V and J ends were trimmed by 1 base and 0 bases, with 11 bases remaining between them. Germline V gene sequence: CDR1 SEHNR, CDR2 FQNEAQ (reference sequence). As DNA, the CDR3 is TGTGCCAGCAGCTTAGGCGGGAAAGGGAGCACAGATACGCAGTATTTT. Amino acids: CASSLGGKGSTDTQYF.

This clone was seen a handful of times. This chain joins TRBV11-2 and TRBJ1-2; D gene ambiguous. Trimming pared 5 bases from V and 5 bases from J, leaving 9 bases between. CDR1 and CDR2 (germline): SGHAT, FQNNGV. This CDR3 region has 12 residues. CDR3 protein: CASSNWLYGYTF. The CDR3 coding sequence is TGTGCCAGCAGCAATTGGCTGTATGGCTACACCTTC.

The CDR3 nucleotides read TGTGCCAGCAGCTTGCCTCTTAATAAGGGGTCTGGAAACACCATATATTTT. Its translation: CASSLPLNKGSGNTIYF. The chain uses TRBV7-9 and TRBJ1-3, with D perhaps TRBD1 (5 bases). The germline V and J ends were trimmed by 3 bases and 1 base, with 16 bases remaining between them. This CDR3 has 17 amino acids. The V gene's germline CDR1 is SEHNR and CDR2 FQNEAQ (reference sequence).